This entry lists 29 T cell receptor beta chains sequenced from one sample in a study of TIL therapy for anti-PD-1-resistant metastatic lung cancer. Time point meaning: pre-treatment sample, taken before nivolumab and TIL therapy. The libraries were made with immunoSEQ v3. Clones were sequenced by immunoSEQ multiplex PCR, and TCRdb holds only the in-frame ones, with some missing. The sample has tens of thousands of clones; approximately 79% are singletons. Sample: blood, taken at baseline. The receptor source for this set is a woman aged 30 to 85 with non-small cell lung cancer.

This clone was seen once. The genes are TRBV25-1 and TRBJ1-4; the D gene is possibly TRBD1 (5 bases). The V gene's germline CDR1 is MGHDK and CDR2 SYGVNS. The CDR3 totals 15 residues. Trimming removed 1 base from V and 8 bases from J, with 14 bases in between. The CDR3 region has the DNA TGTGCCAGCAGTGAATTGTCGGGGGTCCGGGAAAAACTGTTTTTT. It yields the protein CASSELSGVREKLFF.

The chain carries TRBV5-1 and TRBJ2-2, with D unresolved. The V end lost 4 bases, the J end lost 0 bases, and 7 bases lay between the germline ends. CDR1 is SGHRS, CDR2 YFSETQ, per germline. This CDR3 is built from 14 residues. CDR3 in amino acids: CASSADSNTGELFF. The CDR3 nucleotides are TGCGCCAGCAGCGCCGATTCGAACACCGGGGAGCTGTTTTTT.

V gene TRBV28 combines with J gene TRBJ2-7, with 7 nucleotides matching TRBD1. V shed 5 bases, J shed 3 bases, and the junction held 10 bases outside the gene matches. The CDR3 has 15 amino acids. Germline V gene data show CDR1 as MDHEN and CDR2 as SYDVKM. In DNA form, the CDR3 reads TGTGCCAGCAGTGCCCCCGGGACAGCATACTACGAGCAGTACTTC. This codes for CASSAPGTAYYEQYF.

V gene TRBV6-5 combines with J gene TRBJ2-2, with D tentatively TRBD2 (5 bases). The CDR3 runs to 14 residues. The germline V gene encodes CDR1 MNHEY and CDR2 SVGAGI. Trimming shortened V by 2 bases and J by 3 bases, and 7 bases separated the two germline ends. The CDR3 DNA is TGTGCCAGCAGTTACATCGGGGACACCGGGGAGCTGTTTTTT. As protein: CASSYIGDTGELFF.

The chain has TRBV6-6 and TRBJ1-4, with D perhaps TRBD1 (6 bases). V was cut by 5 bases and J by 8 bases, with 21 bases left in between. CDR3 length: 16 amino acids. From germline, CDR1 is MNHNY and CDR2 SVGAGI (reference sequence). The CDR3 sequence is CASSRVGQPGLEKLFF. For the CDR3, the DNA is TGTGCCAGCAGTAGGGTCGGACAGCCAGGTTTGGAAAAACTGTTTTTT.

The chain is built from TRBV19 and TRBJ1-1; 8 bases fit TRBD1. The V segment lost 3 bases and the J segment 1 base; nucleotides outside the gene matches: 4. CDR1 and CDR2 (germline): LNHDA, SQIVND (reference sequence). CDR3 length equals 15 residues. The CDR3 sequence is CASSIGGTGNTEAFF. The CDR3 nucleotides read TGTGCCAGTAGTATCGGCGGGACAGGGAACACTGAAGCTTTCTTT. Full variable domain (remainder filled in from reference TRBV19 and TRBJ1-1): DGGITQSPKYLFRKEGQNVTLSCEQNLNHDAMYWYRQDPGQGLRLIYYSQIVNDFQKGDIAEGYSVSREKKESFPLTVTSAQKNPTAFYLCASSIGGTGNTEAFFGQGTRLTVV.

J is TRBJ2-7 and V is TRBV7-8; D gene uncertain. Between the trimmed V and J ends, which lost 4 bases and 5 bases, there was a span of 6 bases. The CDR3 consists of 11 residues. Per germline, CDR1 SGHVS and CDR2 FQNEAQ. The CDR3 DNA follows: TGTGCCAGCAGCTCCTACCACGAGCAGTACTTC. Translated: CASSSYHEQYF.

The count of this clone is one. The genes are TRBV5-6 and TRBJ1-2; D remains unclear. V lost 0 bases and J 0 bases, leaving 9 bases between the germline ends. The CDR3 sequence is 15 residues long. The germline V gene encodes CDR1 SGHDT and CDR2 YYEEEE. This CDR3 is CASSLVGSANYGYTF. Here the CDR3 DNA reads TGTGCCAGCAGCTTGGTGGGGTCCGCTAACTATGGCTACACCTTC.

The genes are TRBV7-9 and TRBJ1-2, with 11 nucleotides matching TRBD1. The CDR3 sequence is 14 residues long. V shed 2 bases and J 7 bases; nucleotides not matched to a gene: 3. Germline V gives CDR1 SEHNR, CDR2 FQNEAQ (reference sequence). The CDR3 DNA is TGTGCCAGCAGCTTACTGGACAGGGGGCCTGGCTACACCTTC. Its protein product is CASSLLDRGPGYTF.

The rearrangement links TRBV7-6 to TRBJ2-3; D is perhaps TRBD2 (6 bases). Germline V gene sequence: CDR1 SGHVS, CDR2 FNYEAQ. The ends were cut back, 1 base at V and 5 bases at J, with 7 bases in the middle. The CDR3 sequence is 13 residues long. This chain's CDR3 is CASSLVSGDTQYF. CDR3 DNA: TGTGCCAGCAGCTTAGTTAGCGGAGATACGCAGTATTTT.

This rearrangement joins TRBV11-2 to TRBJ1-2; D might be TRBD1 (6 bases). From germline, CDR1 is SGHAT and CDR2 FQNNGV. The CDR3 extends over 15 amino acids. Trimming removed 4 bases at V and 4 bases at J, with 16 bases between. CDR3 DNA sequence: TGTGCCAGCAGCTCAGGACAGACCCTAGGCTATGGCTACACCTTC. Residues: CASSSGQTLGYGYTF.

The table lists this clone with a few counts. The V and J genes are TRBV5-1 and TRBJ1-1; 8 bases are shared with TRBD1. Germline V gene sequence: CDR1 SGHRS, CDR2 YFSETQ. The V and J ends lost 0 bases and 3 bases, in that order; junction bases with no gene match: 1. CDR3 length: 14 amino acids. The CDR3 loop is CASSLATGDTEAFF. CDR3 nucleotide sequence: TGCGCCAGCAGCTTGGCGACAGGGGACACTGAAGCTTTCTTT.

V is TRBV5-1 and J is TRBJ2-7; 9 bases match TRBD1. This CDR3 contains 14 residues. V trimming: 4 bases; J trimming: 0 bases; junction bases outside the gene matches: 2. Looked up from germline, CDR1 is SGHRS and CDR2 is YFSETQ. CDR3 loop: CASSTGQGSYEQYF. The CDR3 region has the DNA TGCGCCAGCAGCACGGGACAGGGCTCCTACGAGCAGTACTTC. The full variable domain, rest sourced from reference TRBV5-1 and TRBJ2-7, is KAGVTQTPRYLIKTRGQQVTLSCSPISGHRSVSWYQQTPGQGLQFLFEYFSETQRNKGNFPGRFSGRQFSNSRSEMNVSTLELGDSALYLCASSTGQGSYEQYFGPGTRLTVT.

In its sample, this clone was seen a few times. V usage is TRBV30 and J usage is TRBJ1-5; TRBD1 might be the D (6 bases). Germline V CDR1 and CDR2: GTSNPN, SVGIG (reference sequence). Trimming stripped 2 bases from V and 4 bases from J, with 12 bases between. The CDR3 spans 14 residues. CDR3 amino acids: CAWSLGGGNQPQHF. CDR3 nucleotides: TGTGCCTGGAGTTTGGGGGGCGGTAATCAGCCCCAGCATTTT.

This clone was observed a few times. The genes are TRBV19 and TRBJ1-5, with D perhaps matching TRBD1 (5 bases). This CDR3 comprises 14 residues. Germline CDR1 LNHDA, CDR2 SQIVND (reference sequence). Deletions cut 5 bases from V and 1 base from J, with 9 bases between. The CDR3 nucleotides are TGTGCCAGTAGTGTCGGGGGGAGCAATCAGCCCCAGCATTTT. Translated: CASSVGGSNQPQHF.

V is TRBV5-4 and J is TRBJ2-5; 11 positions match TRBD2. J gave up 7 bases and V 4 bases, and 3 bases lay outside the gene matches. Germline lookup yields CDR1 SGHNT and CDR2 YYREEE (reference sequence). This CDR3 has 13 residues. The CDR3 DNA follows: TGTGCCAGCAGCCCGGGGACTAGCGGGACCCAGTACTTC. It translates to CASSPGTSGTQYF. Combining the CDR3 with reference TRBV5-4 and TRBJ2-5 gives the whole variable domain ETGVTQSPTHLIKTRGQQVTLRCSSQSGHNTVSWYQQALGQGPQFIFQYYREEENGRGNFPPRFSGLQFPNYSSELNVNALELDDSALYLCASSPGTSGTQYFGPGTRLLVL.

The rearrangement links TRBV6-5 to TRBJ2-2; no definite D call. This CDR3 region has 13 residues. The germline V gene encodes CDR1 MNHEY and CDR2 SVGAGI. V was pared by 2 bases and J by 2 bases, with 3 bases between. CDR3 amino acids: CASSYANTGELFF. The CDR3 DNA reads TGTGCCAGCAGTTACGCCAACACCGGGGAGCTGTTTTTT.

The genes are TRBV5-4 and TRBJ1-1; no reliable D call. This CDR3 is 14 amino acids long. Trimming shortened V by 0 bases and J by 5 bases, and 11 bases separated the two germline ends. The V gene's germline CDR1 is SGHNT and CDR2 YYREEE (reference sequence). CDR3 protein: CASSLVGSGTEAFF. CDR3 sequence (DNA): TGTGCCAGCAGCTTGGTAGGGAGTGGGACTGAAGCTTTCTTT.

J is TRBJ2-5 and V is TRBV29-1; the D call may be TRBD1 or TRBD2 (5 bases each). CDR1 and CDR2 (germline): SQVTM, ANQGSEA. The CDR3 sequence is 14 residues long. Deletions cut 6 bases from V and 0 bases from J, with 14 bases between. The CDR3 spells CSVGVFAHQETQYF. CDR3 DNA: TGCAGCGTGGGGGTGTTCGCTCACCAAGAGACCCAGTACTTC.

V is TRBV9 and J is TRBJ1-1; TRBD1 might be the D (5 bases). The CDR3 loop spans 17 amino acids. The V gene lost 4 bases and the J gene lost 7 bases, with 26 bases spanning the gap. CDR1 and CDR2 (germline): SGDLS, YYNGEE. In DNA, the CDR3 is TGTGCCAGCAGCCCCCAAAAGGGCGCAGGGAGGGCGAGTGAAGCTTTCTTT. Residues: CASSPQKGAGRASEAFF.

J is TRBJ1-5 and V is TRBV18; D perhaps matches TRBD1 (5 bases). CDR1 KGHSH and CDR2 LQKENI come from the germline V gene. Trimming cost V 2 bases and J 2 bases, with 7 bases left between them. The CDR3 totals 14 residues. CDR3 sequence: CASSPGDGNQPQHF. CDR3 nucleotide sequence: TGTGCCAGCTCACCAGGGGACGGCAATCAGCCCCAGCATTTT.

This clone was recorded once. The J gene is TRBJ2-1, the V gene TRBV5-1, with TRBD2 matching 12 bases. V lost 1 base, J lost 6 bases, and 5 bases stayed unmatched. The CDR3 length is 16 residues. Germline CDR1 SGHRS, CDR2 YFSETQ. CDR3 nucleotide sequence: TGCGCCAGCAGCTTGCCCGGACTAGCGGGAACCAATGAGCAGTTCTTC. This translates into CASSLPGLAGTNEQFF.

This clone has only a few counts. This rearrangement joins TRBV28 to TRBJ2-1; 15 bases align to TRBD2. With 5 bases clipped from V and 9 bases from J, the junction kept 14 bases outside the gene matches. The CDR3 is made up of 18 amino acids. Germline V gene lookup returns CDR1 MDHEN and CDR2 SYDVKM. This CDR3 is CASSLWTSGRAGEGEQFF. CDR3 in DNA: TGTGCCAGCAGTCTCTGGACTAGCGGGAGGGCCGGCGAGGGTGAGCAGTTCTTC.

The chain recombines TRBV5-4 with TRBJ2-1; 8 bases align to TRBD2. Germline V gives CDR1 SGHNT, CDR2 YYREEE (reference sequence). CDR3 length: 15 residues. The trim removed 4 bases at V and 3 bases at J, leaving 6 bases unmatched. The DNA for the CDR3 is TGTGCCAGCAGCCCAGGACTAGCAGACTACAATGAGCAGTTCTTC. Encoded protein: CASSPGLADYNEQFF.

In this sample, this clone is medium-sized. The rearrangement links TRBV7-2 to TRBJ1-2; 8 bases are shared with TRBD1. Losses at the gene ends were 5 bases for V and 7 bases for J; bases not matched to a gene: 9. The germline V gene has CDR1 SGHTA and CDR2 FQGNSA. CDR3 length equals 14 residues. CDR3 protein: CASSPLQGAGGYTF. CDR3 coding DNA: TGTGCCAGCAGCCCGCTGCAGGGGGCAGGTGGCTACACCTTC.

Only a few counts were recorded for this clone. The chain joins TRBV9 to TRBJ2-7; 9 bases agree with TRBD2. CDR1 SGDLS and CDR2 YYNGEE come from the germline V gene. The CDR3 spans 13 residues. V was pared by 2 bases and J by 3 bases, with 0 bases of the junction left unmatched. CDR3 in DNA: TGTGCCAGCAGCGTTAGCGGGGGCTACGAGCAGTACTTC. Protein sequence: CASSVSGGYEQYF.

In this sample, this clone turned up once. The CDR3 loop is CSVESVSQGGGTDTQYF. CDR3 nucleotides: TGCAGCGTTGAATCGGTCAGTCAGGGGGGGGGCACAGATACGCAGTATTTT. V is TRBV29-1 and J is TRBJ2-3, with D perhaps matching TRBD1 or TRBD2 (7 bases each). Germline CDR1 reads SQVTM; CDR2 reads ANQGSEA. The CDR3 has 17 amino acids. V lost 2 bases and J lost 1, with 19 bases in between.

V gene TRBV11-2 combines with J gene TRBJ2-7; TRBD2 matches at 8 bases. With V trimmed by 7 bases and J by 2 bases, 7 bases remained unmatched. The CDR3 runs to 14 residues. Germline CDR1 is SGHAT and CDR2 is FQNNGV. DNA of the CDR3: TGTGCCAGCACCGGGGGGGTGATCCCCTACGAGCAGTACTTC. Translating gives CASTGGVIPYEQYF.

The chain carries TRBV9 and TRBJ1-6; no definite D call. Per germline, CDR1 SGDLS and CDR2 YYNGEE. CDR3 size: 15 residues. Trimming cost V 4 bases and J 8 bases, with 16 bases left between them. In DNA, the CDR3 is TGTGCCAGCAGCCTTCGTGAGAGCCGAGATTCACCCCTCCACTTT. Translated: CASSLRESRDSPLHF.